This TCR beta chain was captured in a study of shared clonotypes between healthy human individuals (dated by TCRdb to between 2020 and 2021). About the investigation overall: A couple of women and three men aged 18 to 49 years were included in the cohort. Per donor, leukapheresis produced somewhere between about 0.8 and 9 billion PBMCs. For each donor, three plates each were used for CD4 naive and CD4 memory, two plates were used for CD8 naive, and one plate was used for CD8 memory. To estimate repertoire size and how much clonotype sharing occurs between individuals, the study deeply sequenced the blood TCR repertoires of about five healthy adults. To increase sequencing depth and limit assay-specific biases, TCR repertoire library preparation and sequencing were carried out by different laboratories using diverse techniques.

With respect to this clone: This clone's antigen is unknown. No qualities accompany the bases; no much larger clone lies one base away.

Donors were healthy HIV-negative adults with no recently reported acute infections or vaccinations. Only Caucasian adults living in Nashville, Tennessee, USA were represented among the donors. Magnetic negative selection was used to enrich CD4+ T cells, after which naive cells were positively selected on CD45RA and the negative fraction became the memory subset. Blood was obtained by leukapheresis, after which PBMCs were separated by Ficoll-Histopaque density gradient centrifugation and cryopreserved in liquid nitrogen vapor phase. Analytical flow cytometry was used to check the purity and quantity of each magnetically sorted T cell population. Each sorted fraction had its genomic DNA isolated and then quantified by UV absorbance on a Nanodrop 2000c. Using the deep immunoSEQ assay, TCR CDR3 regions were amplified from genomic DNA by multiplex PCR. Genomic DNA extracted from each cell subset was distributed evenly over all wells of several immunoSEQ 96-well plates, and each plate served as one replicate. For sorted subsets, roughly 190 ng of genomic DNA, equivalent to around 31,000 T cell genomes, went into each replicate PCR. Purified libraries were quantified with a Qubit 3.0 fluorometer, sized on a Bioanalyzer 2100, and re-quantified with the KAPA Library Quantification kit. Every immunoSEQ 96-well plate was sequenced on a dedicated single-read 150-cycle Illumina NextSeq 550 flow cell. As for how the authors treated the data: Because the immunoSEQ output included only junctional sequences and no quality scores, the filtering could not be the same as the filtering used for full-length reads. Sequences were annotated with PyIR, a Python wrapper for IgBLAST v1.9, using IMGT germline references to assign V/J genes and CDR3. Reads with weak V/J assignments (E-value above 1e-6), missing CDR3, stop codons, out-of-frame junctions, or ambiguous translated residues were removed. A V3J clonotype was defined by an identical inferred V gene, J gene, and CDR3 amino acid sequence. Percentage overlap between repertoires was computed as shared unique clonotypes divided by the size of the smaller repertoire. Three approaches were used to assess repertoire richness: RTK rarefaction, the Chao1 estimator, and Recon v2.1 estimates of unobserved clonotypes. Generation probabilities for all TCRbeta clonotypes obtained by the gDNA method from a few donors were computed using OLGA. Imported from immuneACCESS, the table was reduced by TCRdb to in-frame sequences with V and J called. These copies leave out some clones; in studies compared against another copy, an unresolved V gene accounts for under half, and the cause of the remainder is not known. V and J calls and clone size come straight from that table; D and trimming were deduced from the DNA. The sample table shows 2.3 million or so clones, and 90% to 95% are seen once. The ten largest clones capture 0.39% of the sample.

Overall results and qualifications from the work: Rarefaction of sorted-subset datasets indicated incomplete sequencing despite the large sequencing depth. Pairwise subsampling led to the expectation that sequencing depth would affect the degree of clonotype sharing among donors. Naive subsets generally had larger estimated clonotype richness than memory subsets. The genetic and exposure-history diversity represented was limited by the small number of donors. Only blood was sampled, and tissue TCR repertoires likely differ from those in blood. Sharing across a handful of donors was observed for around 5% of naive CD4, 3.5% of naive CD8, 2% to 2.5% of memory CD4, and about 0.4% of memory CD8 clonotypes. Clonotypes shared by all four sorted-subset donors showed higher generation probabilities than non-shared clonotypes.

After removal of 6 bases from V and 3 bases from J, the junction retains 5 bases not matched to a gene. The CDR3 measures 16 amino acids from cysteine to phenylalanine. The CDR3 DNA has 48 bases and is translated from base 1. CDR1 and CDR2 are read off the germline V gene (reference sequence) as WNHNN and SYGVQD. This chain is built from TRBV10-1 and TRBJ2-3; 14 junctional bases match TRBD2. The specimen was naive CD4+ T cells from PBMCs. In light of the paper, this sample's cell subset or site label describes: CD45RA+ positively selected. The receptor was isolated from a man aged 18 to 29 in good health. Some clones in this sample may be carry-over from other donors' samples. CDR3 reads: CASRPGLAGGTDTQYF. The DNA sequence follows: TGCGCCAGCAGGCCTGGACTAGCGGGAGGTACAGATACGCAGTATTTT.